The clone carrying this TCR beta chain has more than one count but fewer than ten. The antigen is unknown. Germline V gives CDR1 MNHGY, CDR2 SAAAGT. This CDR3 region has 14 residues. V lost 0 bases and J 4 bases, leaving 9 bases between the germline ends. Only in-frame clones appear in the TCRdb table, and some are missing; sequencing was by immunoSEQ multiplex PCR. The sample lists around 1,300 clones; around 40% were seen once. This entry belongs to a study of T cells in localized non-small cell lung cancer. The study, taken as a whole, reports: The study linked higher blood T cell density to longer overall survival. The tumor had only one region sequenced, so heterogeneity remains possible. Researchers found a median approximately 50 of the top 100 tumor clones in adjacent lung. Uninvolved adjacent lung showed peak T cell clonality, exceeding tumor.

This sample comprised lung tumor tissue, obtained before any cancer treatment. The sequence was obtained from a woman aged 35 to 70 with stage II squamous cell lung carcinoma. The genes are TRBV6-8 and TRBJ1-1, with D perhaps TRBD1 (6 bases). The DNA of the CDR3 is TGTGCCAGCAGTTACTCGACAGGCGGCACTGAAGCTTTCTTT. It encodes CASSYSTGGTEAFF.